The subject of this entry is one T cell receptor (beta chain). Its antigen is not identified. The record originates from a study of glioma-infiltrating T cells after dendritic cell vaccination. Overall study context: The vaccine used monocyte-derived dendritic cells pulsed overnight with autologous tumor lysate. Study findings and constraints: No direct clonality-survival link was found; a diverse polyclonal response may matter.

Time point: after dendritic cell vaccination, including at tumor progression/relapse. Germline lookup yields CDR1 SGHAT and CDR2 FQNNGV. This CDR3 spans 15 amino acids. Trimming took off 0 bases at V and 2 bases at J, with 11 bases between the two ends. Input was 2 ug genomic DNA, or all available if less. Primers: 60 V beta forward and 13 J beta reverse. Sequencing used immunoSEQ multiplex PCR; TCRdb keeps in-frame clones, though not all of them. The table has 75,000 to 95,000 clones, roughly 84% seen once. The clonotype comes from a human donor with glioblastoma. Source: blood, taken after dendritic cell vaccination. The V gene is TRBV11-2, the J gene TRBJ2-7; D not certain. This CDR3 is CASSLESAGAYEQYF. The CDR3 DNA follows: TGTGCCAGCAGCTTAGAATCCGCCGGAGCCTACGAGCAGTACTTC. The whole variable domain, remainder taken from reference TRBV11-2 and TRBJ2-7, is EAGVAQSPRYKIIEKRQSVAFWCNPISGHATLYWYQQILGQGPKLLIQFQNNGVVDDSQLPKDRFSAERLKGVDSTLKIQPAKLEDSAVYLCASSLESAGAYEQYFGPGTRLTVT.